This T cell receptor beta chain was retrieved from a study of T cell clonotyping in hematopoietic cell transplantation. Study conclusions and caveats: CD4 and CD8 repertoire contributions could not be separated without sorting.

On this clone: Its antigen is currently unknown.

Produced via immunoSEQ multiplex PCR; TCRdb's table is partial and in-frame only. The sample lists fewer than 15,000 clones; around three quarters were seen once. The CDR3 has 14 residues. Germline V gene data show CDR1 as SNHLY and CDR2 as FYNNEI. The V gene lost 6 bases and the J gene lost 7 bases, with 15 bases spanning the gap. The chain is built from TRBV2 and TRBJ2-2; D unclear. Specimen: peripheral blood mononuclear cells, collected 180 days after allogeneic stem cell transplant. This clonotype was obtained from a male patient between 60 and 69 years old who had an allogeneic stem cell transplant from an unrelated donor, so the T cells may come from the graft donor. Some clones in this sample may be carry-over from other donors' samples. This CDR3 is CASRTPVGSGELFF. The CDR3 bases are TGTGCCAGCAGGACCCCGGTGGGCAGCGGGGAGCTGTTTTTT.